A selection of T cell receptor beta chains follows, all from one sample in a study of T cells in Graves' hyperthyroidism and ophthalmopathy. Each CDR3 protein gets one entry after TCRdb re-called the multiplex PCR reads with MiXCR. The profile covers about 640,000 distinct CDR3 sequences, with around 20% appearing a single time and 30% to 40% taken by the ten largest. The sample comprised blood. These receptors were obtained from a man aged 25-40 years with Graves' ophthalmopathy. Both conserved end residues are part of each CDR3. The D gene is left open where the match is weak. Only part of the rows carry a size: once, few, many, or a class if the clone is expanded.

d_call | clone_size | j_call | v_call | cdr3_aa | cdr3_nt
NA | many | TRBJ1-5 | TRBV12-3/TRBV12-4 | CASIYSGTTDYSNQPQHF | TGTGCCAGCATCTATTCCGGGACAACCGACTATAGCAATCAGCCCCAGCATTTT
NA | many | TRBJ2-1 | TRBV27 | CASGTVSYNEQFF | TGTGCCAGCGGTACGGTCTCCTACAATGAGCAGTTCTTC
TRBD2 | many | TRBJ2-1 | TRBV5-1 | CASSTGTSGDNEQFF | TGCGCCAGCAGCACCGGGACTAGCGGGGACAATGAGCAGTTCTTC
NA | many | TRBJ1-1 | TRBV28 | CASSLMELTEAFF | TGTGCCAGCAGTTTAATGGAACTGACAGAAGCTTTCTTT
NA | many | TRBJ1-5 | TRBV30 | CAWSQDYNQPQHF | TGTGCCTGGAGCCAGGACTACAATCAGCCCCAGCATTTT
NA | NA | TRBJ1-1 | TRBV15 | CATSRVKSSGHLMNTEAFF | TGTGCCACCAGCAGAGTGAAGAGTTCGGGACACCTGATGAACACTGAAGCTTTCTTT
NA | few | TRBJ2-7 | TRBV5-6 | CASRSTSSYEQYF | TGTGCCAGCAGATCGACTAGTTCCTACGAGCAGTACTTC
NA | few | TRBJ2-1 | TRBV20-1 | CSALTSVTSYNEQFF | TGCAGTGCTCTCACGTCGGTAACTTCCTACAATGAGCAGTTCTTC
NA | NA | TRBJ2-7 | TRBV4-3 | CASSQGAGGYEQYF | TGCGCCAGCAGCCAAGGTGCCGGGGGCTACGAGCAGTACTTC
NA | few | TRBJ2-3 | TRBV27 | CASTGRPGVSTDTQYF | TGTGCCAGTACCGGGAGACCGGGAGTCAGTACAGATACGCAGTATTTT
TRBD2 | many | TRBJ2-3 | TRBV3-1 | CASSQFSSGSTDTQYF | TGTGCCAGCAGCCAATTTTCTAGCGGTAGCACAGATACGCAGTATTTT
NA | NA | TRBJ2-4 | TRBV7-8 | CASSPAMDPENIQYF | TGTGCCAGCAGCCCGGCGATGGACCCGGAAAACATTCAGTACTTC
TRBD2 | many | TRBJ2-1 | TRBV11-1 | CASSLLAGGLNEQFF | TGTGCCAGCAGCTTACTAGCGGGAGGACTCAATGAGCAGTTCTTC
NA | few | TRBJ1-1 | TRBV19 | CASSISRTMNTEAFF | TGTGCCAGTAGTATATCCCGGACTATGAACACTGAAGCTTTCTTT
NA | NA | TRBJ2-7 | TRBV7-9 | CASSPPRGTIDEQYF | TGTGCCAGCAGCCCCCCGAGGGGAACTATCGACGAGCAGTACTTC
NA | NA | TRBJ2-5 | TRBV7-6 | CASSFNDMGPETQYF | TGTGCCAGCAGCTTCAACGACATGGGCCCAGAGACCCAGTACTTC
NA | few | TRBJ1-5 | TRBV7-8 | CASSLVEGDNSNQPQHF | TGTGCCAGCAGCTTAGTAGAGGGGGACAATAGCAATCAGCCCCAGCATTTT
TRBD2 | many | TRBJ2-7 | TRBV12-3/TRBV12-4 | CASRSPPEAGGGPYEQYF | TGTGCCAGCAGATCACCGCCCGAGGCGGGGGGGGGACCCTACGAGCAGTACTTC
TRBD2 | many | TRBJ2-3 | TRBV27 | CASSSTGTRVTDTQYF | TGTGCCAGCAGTTCGACCGGGACTAGAGTCACAGATACGCAGTATTTT
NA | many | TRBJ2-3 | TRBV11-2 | CASSLASRVPTDTQYF | TGTGCCAGCAGCTTAGCATCGCGGGTTCCCACAGATACGCAGTATTTT
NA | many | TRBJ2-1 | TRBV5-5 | CASSLNGGSWGGEQFF | TGTGCCAGCAGCTTGAACGGAGGGAGTTGGGGCGGGGAGCAGTTCTTC
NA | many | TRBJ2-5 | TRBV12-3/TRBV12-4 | CASSLGRETQYF | TGTGCCAGCAGCCTCGGCAGAGAGACCCAGTACTTC
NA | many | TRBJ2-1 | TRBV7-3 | CASSYTRGEQFF | TGTGCCAGCAGCTATACCCGGGGTGAGCAGTTCTTC
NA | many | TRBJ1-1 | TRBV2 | CASSGQSNTEAFF | TGTGCCAGCTCCGGACAGTCGAACACTGAAGCTTTCTTT
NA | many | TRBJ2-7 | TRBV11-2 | CASSLNSRGSYEQYF | TGTGCCAGCAGCTTAAATAGTCGGGGATCCTACGAGCAGTACTTC
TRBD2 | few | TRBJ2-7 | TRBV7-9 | CASSTWGLAGSYEQYF | TGTGCCAGCAGCACCTGGGGACTAGCGGGCTCCTACGAGCAGTACTTC
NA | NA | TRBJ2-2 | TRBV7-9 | CASSLVQGEIGELFF | TGTGCCAGCAGCTTAGTCCAGGGAGAGATCGGGGAGCTGTTTTTT
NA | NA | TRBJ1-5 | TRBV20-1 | CSAWANQPQHF | TGCAGTGCCTGGGCTAATCAGCCCCAGCATTTT
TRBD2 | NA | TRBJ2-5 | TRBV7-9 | CASSRQGLAGYETQYF | TGTGCCAGCAGCCGACAGGGACTAGCGGGATATGAGACCCAGTACTTC
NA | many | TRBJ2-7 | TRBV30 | CAWRLATYEQYF | TGTGCCTGGAGACTGGCTACCTACGAGCAGTACTTC
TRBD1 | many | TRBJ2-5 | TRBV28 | CASSVSGGETQYF | TGTGCCAGCAGTGTATCAGGGGGAGAGACCCAGTACTTC
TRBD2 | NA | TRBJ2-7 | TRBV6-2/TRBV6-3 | CASSYAPGLAVYEQYF | TGTGCCAGCAGTTATGCCCCGGGACTAGCGGTCTACGAGCAGTACTTC
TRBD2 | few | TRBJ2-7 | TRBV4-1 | CASSRKPPGLAGGSSYEQYF | TGCGCCAGCAGCCGCAAACCTCCGGGACTAGCGGGAGGGAGCTCCTACGAGCAGTACTTC
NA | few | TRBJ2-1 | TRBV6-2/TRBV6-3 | CASSYGRVGNEQFF | TGTGCCAGCAGTTACGGCAGGGTGGGGAATGAGCAGTTCTTC
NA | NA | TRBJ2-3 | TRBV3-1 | CASSQEQRAWAVDTQYF | TGTGCCAGCAGCCAAGAGCAGCGAGCATGGGCGGTAGATACGCAGTATTTT
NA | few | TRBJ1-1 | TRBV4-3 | CASSQDSGRMNTEAFF | TGCGCCAGCAGCCAAGATTCGGGGCGGATGAACACTGAAGCTTTCTTT
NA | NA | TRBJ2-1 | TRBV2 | CASRLSGLHPGNEQFF | TGTGCCAGCAGATTATCCGGGCTCCACCCTGGGAATGAGCAGTTCTTC
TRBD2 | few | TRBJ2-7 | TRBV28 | CASSLTAGPGDEQYF | TGTGCCAGCAGTTTAACAGCGGGACCTGGAGACGAGCAGTACTTC
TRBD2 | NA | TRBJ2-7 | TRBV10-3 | CAISPGLADTRGESYEQYF | TGTGCCATCAGCCCTGGACTAGCGGATACAAGAGGGGAATCCTACGAGCAGTACTTC
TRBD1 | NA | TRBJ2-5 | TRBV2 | CASKTGAGETQYF | TGTGCCAGCAAGACAGGGGCCGGAGAGACCCAGTACTTC
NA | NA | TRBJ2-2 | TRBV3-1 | CASSQGGRDGELFF | TGTGCCAGCAGCCAAGGCGGCCGGGACGGGGAGCTGTTTTTT
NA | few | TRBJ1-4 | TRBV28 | CASRRSGGGEKLFF | TGTGCCAGCAGGAGGTCCGGGGGCGGTGAAAAACTGTTTTTT
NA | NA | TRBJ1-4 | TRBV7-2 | CASSLYDEKLFF | TGTGCCAGCAGCTTATACGATGAAAAACTGTTTTTT
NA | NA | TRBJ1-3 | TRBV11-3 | CASSPDISNISGNTIYF | TGTGCCAGCAGCCCAGATATTAGTAACATCTCTGGAAACACCATATATTTT
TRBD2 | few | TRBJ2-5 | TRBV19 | CASSETGTSGRKTQYF | TGTGCCAGTAGCGAGACCGGGACTAGCGGGAGAAAGACCCAGTACTTC
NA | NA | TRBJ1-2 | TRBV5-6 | CASSLGHSPYGYTF | TGTGCCAGCAGCTTAGGACATTCTCCCTATGGCTACACCTTC
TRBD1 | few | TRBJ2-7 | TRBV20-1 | CSARDPVTGVNYEQYF | TGCAGTGCTAGAGATCCGGTGACAGGGGTTAACTACGAGCAGTACTTC
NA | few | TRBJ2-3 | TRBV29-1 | CSSLPRGDTQYF | TGCAGCTCTTTACCAAGGGGAGATACGCAGTATTTT
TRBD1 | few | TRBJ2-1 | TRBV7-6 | CASSGRDRKNNEQFF | TGTGCCAGCAGCGGCCGGGACAGGAAGAACAATGAGCAGTTCTTC
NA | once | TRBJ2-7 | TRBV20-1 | CSATGGYEQYF | TGCAGTGCTACCGGGGGCTACGAGCAGTACTTC
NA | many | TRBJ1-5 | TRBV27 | CASSWGGQLNQPQHF | TGTGCCAGCAGTTGGGGTGGACAATTAAATCAGCCCCAGCATTTT
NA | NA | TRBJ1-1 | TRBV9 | CASSVEGGANTEAFF | TGTGCCAGCAGCGTAGAAGGAGGTGCGAACACTGAAGCTTTCTTT
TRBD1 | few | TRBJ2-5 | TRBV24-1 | CATSDRGRRGETQYF | TGTGCCACCAGTGACAGGGGGCGGAGGGGGGAGACCCAGTACTTC
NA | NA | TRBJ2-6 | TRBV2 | CASSVPGTSGANVLTF | TGTGCCAGCAGTGTCCCAGGGACCTCTGGGGCCAACGTCCTGACTTTC
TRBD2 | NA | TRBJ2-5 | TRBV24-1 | CATSDFLAGQETQYF | TGTGCCACCAGTGATTTTCTAGCGGGGCAAGAGACCCAGTACTTC
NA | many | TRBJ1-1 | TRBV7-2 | CASSLVVLEGRTFF | TGTGCCAGCAGCTTAGTGGTTTTGGAGGGGCGTACTTTCTTT